This T cell receptor beta chain was documented in a study of blood T cells in healthy people across ages. Next came a second PCR, run for about 7 to 12 cycles, which used a sample-barcoded 5' primer along with a J-beta primer mix. Each CDR3 protein gets one entry after TCRdb re-called the 5' RACE reads with MiXCR. This table has about a million distinct CDR3 sequences, roughly 50% appearing once. The CDR3 length is 14 residues. The germline V gene has CDR1 MNHEY and CDR2 SVGAGI. The V and J ends lost 6 bases and 8 bases, in that order; junction bases with no gene match: 7. The rearrangement links TRBV6-5 to TRBJ2-1; 10 bases line up with TRBD2. The sequenced material came from blood. This sequence was found in a woman aged 60-75 years in good health. CDR3 protein: CASRASGSPYEQFF. CDR3 coding DNA: TGTGCCAGCAGGGCTAGCGGGAGTCCATATGAGCAGTTCTTC.